A selection of T cell receptor beta chains follows, all from one sample in a study of beta chain features in type 1 diabetes. Data came from immunoSEQ multiplex PCR; TCRdb stores just in-frame clones and leaves some out. The table shows about 260,000 clones, with 20% to 25% occurring only once. The sequencing sample was made of naive CD4+ T cells from blood. The receptors shown here come from a young woman with type 1 diabetes. CDR3s include the opening cysteine and the closing phenylalanine or tryptophan. A D gene is named only where the DNA matches it firmly. Size values are once, few and many counts, or a class for expanded clones, and some rows have none.

V	J	D	size	DNA	CDR3
TRBV29-1	TRBJ2-7	TRBD1	.	TGCAGCGTTGGCATGGGGGTCGGGACAGCGTACGAGCAGTACTTC	CSVGMGVGTAYEQYF
TRBV30	TRBJ2-3	.	few	TGTGCCTGGAGTTCCTCTGGCACAGATACGCAGTATTTT	CAWSSSGTDTQYF
TRBV7-2	TRBJ2-5	.	.	TGTGCCAGCAGCTTAGAGTCCTGGGGCCCCCAGTACTTC	CASSLESWGPQYF
TRBV15	TRBJ1-2	.	.	TGTGCCACCAGCAGAGATAAGTATTCGGCAGGAGGGGATGGCTACACCTTC	CATSRDKYSAGGDGYTF
TRBV28	TRBJ2-5	.	few	TGTGCCAGCAGTTTACTCAGGGTAGAGGAGACCCAGTACTTC	CASSLLRVEETQYF
TRBV11-2	TRBJ2-5	.	.	TGTGCCAGCAGCTTGAGGCAGGGGCGGGAGACCCAGTACTTC	CASSLRQGRETQYF
TRBV7-3	TRBJ2-2	TRBD2	.	TGTGCCAGCAGTCCAGCTCTAGCGGGTGCCGGGGAGCTGTTTTTT	CASSPALAGAGELFF
TRBV6-6	TRBJ2-3	TRBD2	few	TGTGCCAGCAGTTACAAGACTAGCGGGAGTGCAGATACGCAGTATTTT	CASSYKTSGSADTQYF
TRBV4-1	TRBJ1-1	.	few	TGCGCCAGCAGCCAAGCGAGCGCCTACACTGAAGCTTTCTTT	CASSQASAYTEAFF
TRBV6-5	TRBJ2-1	TRBD2	few	TGTGCCAGCAGTTACTCCCGGGAGGGGGACAATGAGCAGTTCTTC	CASSYSREGDNEQFF
TRBV15	TRBJ2-3	TRBD2	.	TGTGCCACCAGCAGAGGACTAGCGGGAGGCGGGGGCACAGATACGCAGTATTTT	CATSRGLAGGGGTDTQYF
TRBV9	TRBJ2-3	.	.	TGTGCCAGCAGCGTAGCGCCAGGATACACAGATACGCAGTATTTT	CASSVAPGYTDTQYF
TRBV30	TRBJ1-4	.	once	TGTGCCTGGAGCAGACTGTCCCTCGGAGAAAAACTGTTTTTT	CAWSRLSLGEKLFF
TRBV5-6	TRBJ1-1	.	.	TGTGCCAGCAGCTCTCAGACTGAGAACACTGAAGCTTTCTTT	CASSSQTENTEAFF
TRBV30	TRBJ1-4	.	.	TGTGCCGCGAGAGGGGGAACAAATGAAAAACTGTTTTTT	CAARGGTNEKLFF
TRBV5-6	TRBJ1-2	.	few	TGTGCCAGCAGCTTGGTGGACAGCTCTAACTATGGCTACACCTTC	CASSLVDSSNYGYTF
TRBV7-9	TRBJ2-3	TRBD2	.	TGTGCCAGCAGCTTAGCGGGACTAGCGGGAAGGTCGCAGTATTTT	CASSLAGLAGRSQYF
TRBV28	TRBJ2-7	TRBD2	.	TGTGCCAGCAGCGTCGGGGGGGTAACCTACGAGCAGTACTTC	CASSVGGVTYEQYF
TRBV4-2	TRBJ2-2	TRBD1	few	TGTGCCAGCAGCCAAAATAGGGCGGTTACAGGGGGCACCGGGGAGCTGTTTTTT	CASSQNRAVTGGTGELFF
TRBV28	TRBJ1-2	.	few	TGTGCCAGCAGTTTACGGGATCTCTATGGCTACACCTTC	CASSLRDLYGYTF
TRBV7-2	TRBJ2-5	TRBD2	.	TGTGCCAGCAGCTTAGAGCGGGAGGCAGAGACCCAGTACTTC	CASSLEREAETQYF
TRBV4-1	TRBJ2-3	.	.	TGCGCCAGCAGCCAATTAGGGCGGGGGCGCACAGATACGCAGTATTTT	CASSQLGRGRTDTQYF
TRBV4-2	TRBJ1-2	.	few	TGTGCCAGCAGCCAAGATCAGGGGTACAACTATGGCTACACCTTC	CASSQDQGYNYGYTF
TRBV4-2	TRBJ1-1	.	few	TGTGCCAGCAGCCAGGGGGCCAGGGCTGAAGCTTTCTTT	CASSQGARAEAFF
TRBV29-1	TRBJ2-1	TRBD2	few	TGCAGCGTTGATTCCGGGACTAGCGGGACGAGCTCCTACAATGAGCAGTTCTTC	CSVDSGTSGTSSYNEQFF
TRBV7-9	TRBJ1-1	TRBD1	.	TGTGCCAGCAGCTTAGTCGACAGGGGCACTGAAGCTTTCTTT	CASSLVDRGTEAFF
TRBV5-1	TRBJ2-6	.	few	TGCGCCAGCAGCTCTATAAGCTCCTCTGGGGCCAACGTCCTGACTTTC	CASSSISSSGANVLTF
TRBV2	TRBJ2-5	.	.	TGTGCCAGCAGCCCAAGGAGGTCAGGAGAGACCCAGTACTTC	CASSPRRSGETQYF
TRBV25-1	TRBJ2-5	TRBD1	few	TGTGCCAGCAGTGTAGGACAGGGGGCGGGAGAGACCCAGTACTTC	CASSVGQGAGETQYF
TRBV4-1	TRBJ2-1	TRBD2	few	TGCGCCAGCAGCCAAGTTCCGGGAGGCTACAATGAGCAGTTCTTC	CASSQVPGGYNEQFF
TRBV5-1	TRBJ1-2	TRBD1	.	TGCGCCAGCAGCTGGACAGGGGCGGTCTATGGCTACACCTTC	CASSWTGAVYGYTF
TRBV7-9	TRBJ1-5	TRBD1	.	TGTGCCAGCAGCGCGGGACAGGGGACGCCTCAGCCCCAGCATTTT	CASSAGQGTPQPQHF
TRBV18	TRBJ1-5	.	.	TGTGCCAGCTCACCACGAGGGGGTTCGAGCAATCAGCCCCAGCATTTT	CASSPRGGSSNQPQHF
TRBV11-2	TRBJ1-1	TRBD1	.	TGTGCCAGCAGCTCGGACAGGGACACTGAAGCTTTCTTT	CASSSDRDTEAFF
TRBV18	TRBJ1-1	.	few	TGTGCCAGCTCACCAATAGAAGGGGCGCACACTGAAGCTTTCTTT	CASSPIEGAHTEAFF
TRBV11-2	TRBJ2-5	TRBD2	once	TGTGCCAGCAGCTTGGGACTAGCGGGCCAAGAGACCCAGTACTTC	CASSLGLAGQETQYF
TRBV7-3	TRBJ2-1	TRBD2	.	TGTGCCAGCAGCTTAGACCAGCGGGAGGTCAATGAGCAGTTCTTC	CASSLDQREVNEQFF
TRBV6-5	TRBJ2-5	TRBD1	.	TGTGCCAGCAGGATACAGGGGGGAGAGACCCAGTACTTC	CASRIQGGETQYF
TRBV4-2	TRBJ2-2	TRBD2	.	TGTGCCAGCAGCCAAGTAAAAAGCGGGAAGAACACCGGGGAGCTGTTTTTT	CASSQVKSGKNTGELFF
TRBV2	TRBJ2-1	.	.	TGTGCCAGCAGTGAAACGGACAATGAGCAGTTCTTC	CASSETDNEQFF
TRBV15	TRBJ1-3	.	.	TGTGCCACCAGCAGACTACGGACAGCCTCTGGAAACACCATATATTTT	CATSRLRTASGNTIYF
TRBV7-9	TRBJ1-1	.	few	TGTGCCAGCAGCTTAGGGGAGGGCAGTGAAGCTTTCTTT	CASSLGEGSEAFF
TRBV5-1	TRBJ2-1	TRBD2	few	TGCGCCAGCAGCTTAGCGGGAGAGGTCTACAATGAGCAGTTCTTC	CASSLAGEVYNEQFF
TRBV28	TRBJ1-5	.	.	TGTGCCAGCAGCACGGGACAGCCCCAGCATTTT	CASSTGQPQHF
TRBV4-1	TRBJ2-3	TRBD2	.	TGCGCCAGCAGCCAACTAGGGACTAGCGGACCCACAGATACGCAGTATTTT	CASSQLGTSGPTDTQYF
TRBV19	TRBJ2-4	TRBD1	.	TGTGCCAGTAGTACCAGTAGGACAGGCGGAAACATTCAGTACTTC	CASSTSRTGGNIQYF
TRBV15	TRBJ1-1	.	.	TGTGCCACCAGCAGGGCGGGACGGTGGAACACTGAAGCTTTCTTT	CATSRAGRWNTEAFF
TRBV9	TRBJ2-3	.	.	TGTGCCAGCAGCGTAAGAGTTTCAGATACGCAGTATTTT	CASSVRVSDTQYF
TRBV9	TRBJ1-1	TRBD1	.	TGTGCCAGCAGCCCAGAACAGGGGTGGGACACTGAAGCTTTCTTT	CASSPEQGWDTEAFF
TRBV10-3	TRBJ2-2	.	few	TGTGCCATAACTCCAGGGTACACCGGGGAGCTGTTTTTT	CAITPGYTGELFF
TRBV5-1	TRBJ1-1	TRBD1	once	TGCGCCAGCAGCAGGGACAGCAACACTGAAGCTTTCTTT	CASSRDSNTEAFF
TRBV9	TRBJ1-5	TRBD1	.	TGTGCCAGCAGCGCAGGGACAGGGGTGGACAATCAGCCCCAGCATTTT	CASSAGTGVDNQPQHF
TRBV7-2	TRBJ1-5	TRBD1	.	TGTGCCAGCAGCTTAGTAGGACAGGAGGGTCAGCCCCAGCATTTT	CASSLVGQEGQPQHF
TRBV5-4	TRBJ2-5	.	few	TGTGCCAGCAGCTTGACTAATTCGGCAGGGGCAGAGACCCAGTACTTC	CASSLTNSAGAETQYF
TRBV9	TRBJ1-1	TRBD1	few	TGTGCCAGCAGCGCGGACGGGACAGCTGAAGCTTTCTTT	CASSADGTAEAFF
TRBV28	TRBJ2-1	TRBD2	.	TGTGCCAGCAGTTTAAGATCTAGCGGGAGGGGGTTCTTC	CASSLRSSGRGFF
TRBV7-8	TRBJ2-7	TRBD1	.	TGTGCCAGCAAGCCCCGGGACAGCCCCTACGAGCAGTACTTC	CASKPRDSPYEQYF
TRBV7-3	TRBJ2-3	TRBD2	.	TGTGCCAGCAGCTCCCCAGCGGTAGCGGGGCGCACAGATACGCAGTATTTT	CASSSPAVAGRTDTQYF
TRBV18	TRBJ2-1	TRBD1	few	TGTGCCAGCTCACCAAGGCAGGGGGATGAGCAGTTCTTC	CASSPRQGDEQFF